A single T cell receptor beta chain is shown here with its context. The sample is drawn from a study of blood T cell repertoires in COVID-19. Some clones are missing from TCRdb's copy, which holds only in-frame ones; the method was immunoSEQ multiplex PCR. The sample shows some 400,000 clones, 70% to 90% of them seen only once. This TCR came from a human donor in a cohort sampled during active COVID-19. Sequenced material: peripheral blood.

The chain's CDR3 is CASSSRTSGGAVDEQFF. CDR3 nucleotide sequence: TGCGCCAGCAGCTCCAGGACTAGCGGGGGGGCAGTGGATGAGCAGTTCTTC. The V call is TRBV5-1, the J call TRBJ2-1; 15 bases line up with TRBD2. Germline assignment: CDR1 SGHRS and CDR2 YFSETQ. CDR3 length: 17 residues. Losses at the gene ends were 3 bases for V and 8 bases for J; bases not matched to a gene: 9.